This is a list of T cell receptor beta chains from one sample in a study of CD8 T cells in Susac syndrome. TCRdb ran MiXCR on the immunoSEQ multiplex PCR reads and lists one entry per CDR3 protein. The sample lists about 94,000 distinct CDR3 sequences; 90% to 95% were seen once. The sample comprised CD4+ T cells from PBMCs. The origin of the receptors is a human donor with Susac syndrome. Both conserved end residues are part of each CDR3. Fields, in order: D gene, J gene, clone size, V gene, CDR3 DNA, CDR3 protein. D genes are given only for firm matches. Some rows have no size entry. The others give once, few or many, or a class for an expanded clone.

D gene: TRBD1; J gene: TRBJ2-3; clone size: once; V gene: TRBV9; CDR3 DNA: TGTGCCAGCAGCGCCGGGACAGCCCTCACAGATACGCAGTATTTT; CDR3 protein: CASSAGTALTDTQYF
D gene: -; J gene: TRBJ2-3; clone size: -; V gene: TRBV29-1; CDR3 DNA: TGCAGCGTTTTCCAGGGGGATACGCAGTATTTT; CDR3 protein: CSVFQGDTQYF
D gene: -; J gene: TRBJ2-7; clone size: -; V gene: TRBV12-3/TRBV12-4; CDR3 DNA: TGTGCCAGCAACCGGGCAGGCTTGGAACAGTACTTC; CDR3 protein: CASNRAGLEQYF
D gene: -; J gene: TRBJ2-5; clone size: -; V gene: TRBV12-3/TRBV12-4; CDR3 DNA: TGTGCCAGCAGTGTCCAGGAGGTAGAGACCCAGTACTTC; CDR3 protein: CASSVQEVETQYF
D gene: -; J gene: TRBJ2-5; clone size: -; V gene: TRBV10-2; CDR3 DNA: TGCGCCAGCAGTGACCCGGGCCGAGAGACCCAGTACTTC; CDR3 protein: CASSDPGRETQYF
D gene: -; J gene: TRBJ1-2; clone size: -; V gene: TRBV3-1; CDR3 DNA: TGTGCCAGCAGCCAACAATCCGGGACCCCCTATGGCTACACCTTC; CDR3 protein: CASSQQSGTPYGYTF
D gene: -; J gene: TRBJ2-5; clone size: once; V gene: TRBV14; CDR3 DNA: TGTGCCAGCAGCCCCCCGGGACGGAGGAAGACCCAGTACTTC; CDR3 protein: CASSPPGRRKTQYF
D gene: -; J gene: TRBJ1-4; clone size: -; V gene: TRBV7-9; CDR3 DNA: TGTGCCAGCAGCTTACAGGTTACTAATGAAAAACTGTTTTTT; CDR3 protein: CASSLQVTNEKLFF
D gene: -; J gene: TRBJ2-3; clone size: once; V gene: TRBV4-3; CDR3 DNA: TGCGCCAGCAGCCCCTCCGGGCAGGATGGACTTATCACAGATACGCAGTATTTT; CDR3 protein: CASSPSGQDGLITDTQYF
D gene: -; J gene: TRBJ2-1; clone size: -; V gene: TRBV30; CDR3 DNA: TGTGCCTGCCAGGACTGGTCGTCCTACAATGAGCAGTTCTTC; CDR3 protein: CACQDWSSYNEQFF
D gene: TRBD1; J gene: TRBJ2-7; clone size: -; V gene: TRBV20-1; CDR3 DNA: TGCAGTGCTAGACCCCCAGGACAGGGGGGAAACGAGCAGTACTTC; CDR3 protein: CSARPPGQGGNEQYF
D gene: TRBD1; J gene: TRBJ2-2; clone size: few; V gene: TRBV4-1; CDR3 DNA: TGCGCCAGCAGCCAGACAGGGGGCGACACCGGGGAGCTGTTTTTT; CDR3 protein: CASSQTGGDTGELFF
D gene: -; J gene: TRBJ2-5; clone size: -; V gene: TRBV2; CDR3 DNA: TGTGCCCAGCAAGGGGGAGAGACCCAGTACTTC; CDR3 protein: CAQQGGETQYF
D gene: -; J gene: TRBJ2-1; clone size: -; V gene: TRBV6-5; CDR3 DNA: TGTGCCAGCAGGCGGTTCGATGAGCAGTTCTTC; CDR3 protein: CASRRFDEQFF
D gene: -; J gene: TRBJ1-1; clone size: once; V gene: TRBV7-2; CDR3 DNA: TGTGCCAGCAGCTTAGAACCAGGGAGGGTGAACACTGAAGCTTTCTTT; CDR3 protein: CASSLEPGRVNTEAFF
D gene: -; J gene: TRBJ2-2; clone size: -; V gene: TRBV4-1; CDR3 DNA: TGCGCCAGCAGCCAAGTGCCGTCGAACACCGGGGAGCTGTTTTTT; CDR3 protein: CASSQVPSNTGELFF
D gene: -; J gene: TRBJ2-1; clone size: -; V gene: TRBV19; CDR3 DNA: TGTGCCAGTAGCCGAACCCGGGGGTCCAGGATGTTCTTC; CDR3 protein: CASSRTRGSRMFF
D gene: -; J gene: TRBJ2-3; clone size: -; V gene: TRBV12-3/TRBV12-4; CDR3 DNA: TGTGCCAGCAGTTTCGGCAGGGGCACAGATACGCAGTATTTT; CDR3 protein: CASSFGRGTDTQYF
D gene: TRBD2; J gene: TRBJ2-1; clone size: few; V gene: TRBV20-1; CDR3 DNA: TGCAGTGCTACCCTAGCGGGGGGGCCCAATGAGCAGTTCTTC; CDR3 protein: CSATLAGGPNEQFF
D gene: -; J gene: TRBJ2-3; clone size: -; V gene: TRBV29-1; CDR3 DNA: TGCAGCGCCCGGGACAGCACAGATACGCAGTATTTT; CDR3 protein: CSARDSTDTQYF
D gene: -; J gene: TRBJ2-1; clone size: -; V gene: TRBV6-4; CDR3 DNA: TGTGCCAGCAGCTTCCAGGGCCGAGACAATGAGCAGTTCTTC; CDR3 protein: CASSFQGRDNEQFF
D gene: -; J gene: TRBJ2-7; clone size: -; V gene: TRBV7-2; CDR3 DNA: TGTGCCAGCAGATTAGCGGAGACGTCCTACGAGCAGTACTTC; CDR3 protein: CASRLAETSYEQYF
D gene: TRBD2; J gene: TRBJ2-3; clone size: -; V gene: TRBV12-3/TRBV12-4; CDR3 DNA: TGTGCCAGCTCAGGACTAGCGAGAACAGATACGCAGTATTTT; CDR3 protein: CASSGLARTDTQYF
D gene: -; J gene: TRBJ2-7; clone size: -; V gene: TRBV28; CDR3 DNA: TGTGCCAGCAGTTTTCGCAGGAACGGGGAGCAGTACTTC; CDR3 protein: CASSFRRNGEQYF